The following is a TCR beta chain sequence with its context. As yet, its antigen is unknown. The data belong to a study of T cell responses to AZD1222 COVID-19 vaccine. About the study: Both about-4-week and about-12-week second-dose recipients were combined.

The germline V gene has CDR1 LNHDA and CDR2 SQIVND (reference sequence). CDR3 length: 12 amino acids. The V gene end was trimmed by 6 bases and the J gene end by 4 bases; junction bases not matched to a gene: 3. Study outcomes and limitations: Reports say nearly half of spike-specific TCRs go after unmutated variant regions. Researchers took repertoire samples only after the peak T cell response had come. Just a handful of AZD1222 recipients tested seropositive at baseline.

Only in-frame clones appear in the TCRdb table, and some are missing; sequencing was by immunoSEQ multiplex PCR. Among about 130,000 clones listed, about 91% were seen once. This TCR was recovered from an adult in good health. The sample was peripheral blood, taken on day 0 of AZD1222 vaccination. The chain has TRBV19 and TRBJ2-7, with 7 bases that match TRBD2. CDR3 in amino acids: CASSMGGYEQYF. In nucleotides, the CDR3 is TGTGCCAGTAGCATGGGGGGGTACGAGCAGTACTTC.